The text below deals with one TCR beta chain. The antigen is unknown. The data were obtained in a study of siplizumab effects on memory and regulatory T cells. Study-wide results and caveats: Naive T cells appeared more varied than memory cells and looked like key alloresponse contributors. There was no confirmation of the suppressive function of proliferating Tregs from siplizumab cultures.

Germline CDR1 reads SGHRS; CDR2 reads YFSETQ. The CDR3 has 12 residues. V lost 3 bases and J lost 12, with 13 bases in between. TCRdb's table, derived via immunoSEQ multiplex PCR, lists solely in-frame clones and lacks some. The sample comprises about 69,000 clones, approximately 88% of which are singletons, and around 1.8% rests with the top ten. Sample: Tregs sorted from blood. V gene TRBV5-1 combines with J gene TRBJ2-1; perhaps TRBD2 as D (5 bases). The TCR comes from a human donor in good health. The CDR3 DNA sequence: TGCGCCAGCAGCTCAGGATGGGAGCTGCAGTTCTTC. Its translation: CASSSGWELQFF.